The clone carrying this T cell receptor (beta chain) was seen a few times. Its antigen is still unknown. There are 13 residues in the CDR3. Germline V gives CDR1 MNHEY, CDR2 SVGEGT. V dropped 6 bases and J dropped 2 bases, with 11 bases sitting between them. The data stem from a study of tumor-infiltrating lymphocytes in primary liver carcinoma. The source of the blood RNA was unsorted whole blood, and germline DNA was extracted as well. Notes on the study in general: Tumor top-250-clone fraction significantly exceeded that of blood (p = 0.039).

The template, roughly 0.45 ug total RNA, yielded TCR beta cDNA made with a constant-region primer. Employing slightly modified ARM-PCR, three nested multiplex PCR rounds were run, and these gave rise to the TCR beta libraries. Primers for the first two PCR rounds were TRBV1-TRBV30 forward primers and a C-beta reverse primer (roughly 10 cycles per round). Each CDR3 protein is one row after TCRdb ran MiXCR on the multiplex PCR reads. The profile shows some 180,000 distinct CDR3 sequences, 60% of them singletons. The receptor was derived from a man aged 35 to 55 with primary liver carcinoma and hepatitis B virus infection. The V call is TRBV6-2 or TRBV6-3, the J call TRBJ2-7; either TRBD1 or TRBD2 may supply D (5 bases each). The sequenced sample consisted of peripheral blood. CDR3 bases: TGTGCCAGCAGCCCGGGACGGGCCTACGAGCAGTACTTC. Protein: CASSPGRAYEQYF.